This T cell receptor (beta chain) was obtained from a study of cytomegalovirus exposure and HLA in healthy donors. About the study: The same platform was used for the 110 or so validation repertoires and the 500 to 700 first-cohort repertoires, a later analysis reported.

In the case of this clone: Its matching antigen is unknown.

TCRdb's table, derived via immunoSEQ multiplex PCR, lists solely in-frame clones and lacks some. The sample consists of about 130,000 clones, roughly 89% of them appearing once. Whole-study results and caveats: The study labeled 150 to 200 TCR beta chains cytomegalovirus-associated. Reported performance of the classifier showed diagnosis of cytomegalovirus status with high specificity and sensitivity.

Looked up from germline, CDR1 is KGHSH and CDR2 is LQKENI. The CDR3 has 15 residues. V dropped 3 bases and J dropped 7; count of bases not matched to a gene: 8. V is TRBV18 and J is TRBJ1-4; TRBD1 matches at 7 bases. The specimen was PBMCs. The sequence derives from a woman between 18 and 29 years old in good health and CMV-seropositive. The CDR3 is CASSPDRPLIEKLFF. CDR3 DNA sequence: TGTGCCAGCTCACCGGACAGGCCGCTAATTGAAAAACTGTTTTTT.